This T cell receptor (beta chain) was recorded in a study of shared clonotypes between healthy human individuals. Study-wide points: Sampling included only blood; tissue repertoires likely differ. Naive subsets, compared against memory subsets, generally had larger estimated richness values. Only a few donors were included, so the genetic and exposure-history diversity represented was limited.

As to this clone: Its antigen is not identified.

Naive-designated CD8 cells lacked CD45RO, were positively enriched for CCR7, and omitted terminally differentiated effector memory CD45RA+ cells. Per the original methods: ImmunoSEQ only sent back junction sequences with no quality scores, so filtering was done differently. The protocol was immunoSEQ multiplex PCR, while the TCRdb copy is restricted to in-frame clones and leaves out a portion. V and J calls plus clone size are reproduced from that table; the DNA served to infer D and trimming. The sample records about 2 million clones, around 96% being singletons. Germline CDR1 is LGHNT and CDR2 is FRNRAP. The J segment lost 2 bases and the V segment lost 3 bases, leaving 10 bases of the junction unmatched. The CDR3 runs 18 residues.

The sample taken for sequencing was naive CD8+ T cells sorted from blood. The origin of this receptor is a man younger than 35 in good health. The V and J genes are TRBV12-5 and TRBJ2-7; 13 nucleotides align to TRBD2. DNA for the CDR3: TGTGCTAGTGGTTTCCAAGGACTAGCGGGAGATTTGGCCTACGAGCAGTACTTC. Amino acids: CASGFQGLAGDLAYEQYF.